This is a list of T cell receptor beta chains from one sample in a study of regulatory T cells in long-lasting Graves disease. MiXCR, applied by TCRdb to the multiplex PCR reads, yields one record per CDR3 protein. The profile shows approximately 360,000 distinct CDR3 sequences, 12% of them singletons. These records were also assigned to another study, of T cells in Graves' hyperthyroidism and ophthalmopathy.

The sample here was peripheral blood mononuclear cells (PBMCs), taken at new diagnosis, from a patient treated with antithyroid drugs. Source of these receptors: a woman aged 18-30 years with Graves disease. The CDR3 runs from the conserved cysteine through the conserved F or W. The D gene is left open where the match is weak. For some rows the clone size is stated as once, few or many, or as a class when expanded; others skip it.

>TRBJ1-2|many|TRBV13|TRBD1
CASSREQGLYGYTF
TGTGCCAGCAGCCGGGAACAGGGGCTCTATGGCTACACCTTC
>TRBJ2-3|many|TRBV12-3/TRBV12-4|NA
CASRLTRSTDTQYF
TGTGCCAGCAGATTGACAAGAAGCACAGATACGCAGTATTTT
>TRBJ1-6|NA|TRBV5-1|NA
CASSLVRGSSYNSPLHF
TGCGCCAGCAGCTTGGTTCGGGGGAGCTCCTATAATTCACCCCTCCACTTT
>TRBJ2-1|many|TRBV5-1|NA
CASSFLEGEGSGEQFF
TGCGCCAGCAGCTTCTTAGAGGGAGAAGGGTCGGGTGAGCAGTTCTTC
>TRBJ2-5|few|TRBV9|TRBD2
CASSEVGTSGGETQYF
TGTGCCAGCAGCGAGGTGGGCACTAGCGGGGGGGAGACCCAGTACTTC
>TRBJ2-1|many|TRBV7-2|NA
CASSLLWAGEYNEQFF
TGTGCCAGCAGCTTACTTTGGGCAGGGGAATACAATGAGCAGTTCTTC
>TRBJ2-7|many|TRBV19|NA
CASSIDRDRRYEQYF
TGTGCCAGTAGTATAGATCGGGACCGACGCTACGAGCAGTACTTC
>TRBJ2-2|NA|TRBV6-1|NA
CAGRGNTGELFF
TGTGCCGGCCGGGGGAACACCGGGGAGCTGTTTTTT
>TRBJ2-1|few|TRBV27|TRBD1
CASKAQTGVVLGSYNEQFF
TGTGCCAGCAAAGCCCAAACAGGGGTGGTGTTGGGCTCCTACAATGAGCAGTTCTTC
>TRBJ2-1|NA|TRBV7-9|TRBD2
CASSPFASGGFYNEQFF
TGTGCCAGCAGCCCCTTTGCTAGCGGGGGCTTCTACAATGAGCAGTTCTTC
>TRBJ1-2|many|TRBV28|NA
CASILGGAKLSYTF
TGTGCCAGCATCCTAGGTGGGGCAAAATTGAGCTACACCTTC
>TRBJ2-1|many|TRBV7-9|TRBD2
CASSGSSGGVPIPF
TGTGCCAGCAGCGGATCTAGCGGGGGGGTCCCTATCCCCTTC
>TRBJ1-1|NA|TRBV7-9|NA
CASRKIQGPEAFF
TGTGCCAGCAGGAAAATACAGGGACCTGAAGCTTTCTTT
>TRBJ2-7|many|TRBV20-1|TRBD2
CSATSLSGRAAWEQYF
TGCAGTGCTACTTCACTCAGCGGGAGGGCCGCCTGGGAGCAGTACTTC
>TRBJ2-1|few|TRBV20-1|NA
CSARETYPRDEQFF
TGCAGTGCTAGAGAGACCTACCCGCGGGATGAGCAGTTCTTC
>TRBJ2-2|few|TRBV7-8|NA
CASSLGVYRVATGELFF
TGTGCCAGCAGCTTAGGAGTTTACAGAGTTGCAACCGGGGAGCTGTTTTTT
>TRBJ1-2|many|TRBV7-9|NA
CASSLEAGARGYTF
TGTGCCAGCAGCTTAGAAGCGGGGGCCAGAGGCTACACCTTC
>TRBJ1-6|NA|TRBV10-3|TRBD1
CATGETGGGNSPLHF
TGTGCCACGGGGGAAACAGGGGGGGGGAATTCACCCCTCCACTTT
>TRBJ1-1|many|TRBV10-3|TRBD1
CAIREFDRDSEAFF
TGTGCCATCAGAGAGTTTGACCGGGACAGTGAAGCTTTCTTT
>TRBJ1-1|many|TRBV28|NA
CASTPQNTEAFF
TGTGCCAGCACTCCTCAGAACACTGAAGCTTTCTTT
>TRBJ2-1|many|TRBV24-1|TRBD2
CATSDSNSGVYHNEQFF
TGTGCCACCAGTGATTCTAATAGCGGGGTGTATCACAATGAGCAGTTCTTC
>TRBJ2-7|few|TRBV12-3/TRBV12-4|TRBD2
CASSLHSGNEQYF
TGTGCCAGCAGTTTACATAGCGGGAACGAGCAGTACTTC
>TRBJ1-1|NA|TRBV6-2/TRBV6-3|NA
CASSYSGQPTRTEAFF
TGTGCCAGCAGTTACTCAGGACAGCCTACTAGGACTGAAGCTTTCTTT
>TRBJ2-1|many|TRBV27|TRBD1
CASRGQGDHEEQFF
TGTGCCAGCAGGGGACAGGGGGACCATGAAGAGCAGTTCTTC
>TRBJ1-6|many|TRBV7-6|NA
CASSPTGTSDSPLHF
TGTGCCAGCAGCCCTACCGGGACATCAGATTCACCCCTCCACTTT
>TRBJ1-5|many|TRBV12-3/TRBV12-4|NA
CASSSGARRYQPQHF
TGTGCCAGCAGTTCGGGGGCAAGAAGGTATCAGCCCCAGCATTTT
>TRBJ1-2|few|TRBV6-1|TRBD1
CASQITGTAYGYTF
TGTGCCAGCCAAATAACCGGGACAGCCTATGGCTACACCTTC
>TRBJ1-5|many|TRBV6-1|NA
CASSRRIQGSPLYSNQPQHF
TGTGCCAGCAGTCGACGAATACAGGGCAGCCCCCTTTATAGCAATCAGCCCCAGCATTTT
>TRBJ1-1|many|TRBV7-3|NA
CASSAGHANTEAFF
TGTGCCAGCAGCGCAGGACATGCGAACACTGAAGCTTTCTTT
>TRBJ2-1|few|TRBV6-2/TRBV6-3|TRBD2
CASSLGLAPRGQFF
TGTGCCAGCAGTTTGGGACTAGCTCCCCGGGGGCAGTTCTTC
>TRBJ2-7|many|TRBV7-9|TRBD1
CASSLLGQGVSYEQYF
TGTGCCAGCAGCTTACTGGGACAGGGTGTCTCCTACGAGCAGTACTTC
>TRBJ1-2|many|TRBV20-1|NA
CSARDTGNGYTF
TGCAGTGCTAGAGATACAGGGAATGGCTACACCTTC
>TRBJ2-1|many|TRBV7-2|NA
CASSLTGRQFF
TGTGCCAGCAGCTTAACCGGTCGGCAGTTCTTC
>TRBJ2-3|NA|TRBV4-2|NA
CASSLSSSSYGGVDTQYF
TGTGCCAGCAGCCTCAGTTCCAGCTCATACGGCGGGGTAGATACGCAGTATTTT
>TRBJ2-3|NA|TRBV9|TRBD2
CASSVSGRALTDTQYF
TGTGCCAGCAGCGTAAGCGGGAGGGCCCTCACAGATACGCAGTATTTT
>TRBJ2-6|NA|TRBV4-2|NA
CASSPKVAGVISGADVLTF
TGTGCCAGCAGCCCAAAGGTTGCAGGGGTGATCTCTGGGGCCGACGTCCTGACTTTC
>TRBJ1-5|few|TRBV6-2/TRBV6-3|NA
CASRGFRSGNQPQHF
TGTGCCAGCAGGGGCTTCCGGAGCGGGAATCAGCCCCAGCATTTT
>TRBJ2-1|many|TRBV12-3/TRBV12-4|TRBD2
CASSDGTSRRGMVGEQFF
TGTGCCAGCAGTGATGGGACTAGCCGACGCGGGATGGTGGGTGAGCAGTTCTTC
>TRBJ1-1|many|TRBV7-9|NA
CASSPRTSWDTEAFF
TGTGCCAGCAGCCCTAGGACATCATGGGACACTGAAGCTTTCTTT
>TRBJ2-7|many|TRBV30|NA
CAWSVVSPRYEQYF
TGTGCCTGGAGTGTGGTCAGCCCTAGATACGAGCAGTACTTC
>TRBJ1-3|few|TRBV7-2|NA
CASSLLTGASGNTIYF
TGTGCCAGCAGCTTACTTACGGGGGCTTCTGGAAACACCATATATTTT